What follows is one TCR beta chain and its context. Its antigen is still unknown. Per-base qualities were not stored, and no clone one base away is much larger. Receptor amplification or capture employed multiplex PCR. This sample was sequenced with an Illumina HiSeq 2500. TCRbeta libraries were constructed through three rounds of nested PCR with primers (Table S4) according to protocols modified from ARM-PCR. Before sequencing, PCR products of 200-500 bp were excised from the gel and purified with the QIAquick gel extraction kit. As for the original processing: Trimmomatic was used to clean the reads, FLASH was used to merge the reads into complete CDR3 sequences, and MiTCR was used to assign the reads to V(D)J germline segments. Clonal diversity was calculated as the inverse Simpson's index using VDJtools. A read counted as productive if the sequence was in-frame and lacked a premature stop codon. TCRdb reran the public reads through fastp at Q25 and MiXCR, keeping productive beta chains. Each entry merges the rows of one CDR3 protein and shows their most common DNA and genes. TCRdb assigned the V and J calls; the authors' analysis was not used. Across this sample there are more than 75,000 distinct CDR3 sequences, with 75% to 85% seen only once. The ten largest clones represent 30% of the sample.

The data stem from a study of tumor and adjacent non-tumor tissue in lung cancer (dated by TCRdb to 2016 to 2019). Some background on the complete study: By cancer type, the cohort comprised under 15 adenocarcinoma patients, a couple of squamous cell carcinoma patients and 1 small cell lung cancer patient. TCRbeta CDR3 sequencing was performed on about 29 paired specimens, with one tumor sample and one normal lung sample collected per patient. The roughly 15 patients were aged about 30 to 80 years, included around ten men and 5 women, and had TNM stage I to III disease. The study compared bulk TCRbeta repertoires between lung tumor tissue and matched distant non-tumor lung tissue from fewer than 18 lung cancer patients. A total of some 130,000,000 productive TCRbeta reads were generated by sequencing, corresponding to an average of roughly 4.1 million reads per sample.

What the work shows at the level of the full study, not this receptor alone: The sequencing platform is not named in the methods, and unique molecular identifiers are not mentioned. The top 100 clones made up a significantly larger cumulative share of the repertoire in normal lung than in tumor tissue. TCR diversity was significantly higher in younger patients, and higher tumor TCR diversity was associated with shorter overall and disease-free survival. Peripheral blood was not sequenced, so blood TCRbeta repertoires were not examined in the lung cancer patients of the study. Only around 16 patients were in the cohort, and the authors stated that larger samples and more detailed clinical data are needed. Significantly higher TCR diversity (inverse Simpson) was observed in tumor tissue than in normal lung tissue (approximately 430 vs 150, P = 0.0075, Mann-Whitney U test).

CDR1 and CDR2 are drawn from the germline V gene (reference sequence): DFQATT, SNEGSKA. The CDR3 has 16 amino acids, counting the end cysteine and phenylalanine. Of all the DNA, just the CDR3 is kept, 48 bases in frame from base 1. Bulk unsorted tissue served as the source for RNA extraction, and RNA quality was assessed using a NanoDrop ND-1000 and an Agilent 2100. The normal lung samples consisted of distant non-tumor tissue collected more than 3 cm from the tumor edge. The donors were newly diagnosed lung cancer patients admitted for thoracic surgery in China from August to November 2014 who had not received prior chemotherapy. Anyone who had undergone radiotherapy or chemotherapy before, or who had another cancer at the same time, was left out of the study. Pieces of surgical tissue measuring about 1-2.2 cm3 were kept in RNAlater solution and stored at -80 degrees C until use.

Material: distant non-tumor lung tissue. The chain uses TRBV20-1 and TRBJ2-1, with TRBD2 identical over 9 junction bases. The tail of the sequence fits TRBJ2-7 better, so the J call may be wrong. The clonotype comes from a man in his fifties or sixties with small cell lung cancer. The CDR3 protein: CSAREASGIRVNEQYF. The bases read TGCAGTGCTAGGGAAGCTAGCGGGATAAGGGTCAATGAGCAGTACTTC.